What follows describes a single TCR beta chain. Its antigen is not known. This sample is drawn from a study of identical twins' blood T cells. The germline V and J ends were trimmed by 7 bases and 2 bases, with 17 bases remaining between them. CDR3 size: 15 residues. CDR1 and CDR2 from the germline V gene are SGHRS and YFSETQ. Each TCR cDNA library carried sample-specific barcodes on both ends. TCRdb itself ran the 5' RACE reads through MiXCR, one entry per CDR3 protein. The sample carries fewer than 450,000 distinct CDR3 sequences, about 28% recorded once. The donors were healthy female monozygous twins, three pairs in total. Study-level points and caveats: Top TCRbeta clonotypes were shared more with twin than unrelated donors.

The chain is built from TRBV5-1 and TRBJ2-3; D is undetermined. This clonotype was sampled from a woman aged 18-55 years in good health. Sample: PBMCs. The CDR3 here is CASHYDPNPTDTQYF. CDR3 bases: TGCGCCAGCCACTACGACCCCAACCCCACAGATACGCAGTATTTT.